This T cell receptor (beta chain) was recorded in a study of control samples from healthy donors and cancer patients. Method: immunoSEQ multiplex PCR; TCRdb's copy keeps in-frame clones and lacks some. The repertoire includes 35,000 to 45,000 clones, approximately 89% of them detected once, and 22% sits in the top ten. This clone has more than one count but fewer than ten. Germline V CDR1 and CDR2: SNHLY, FYNNEI. Trimming shortened V by 6 bases and J by 1 base, and 15 bases separated the two germline ends. This CDR3 comprises 15 residues. This TCR was recovered from a woman between 40 and 55 years old with head and neck cancer. The J gene is TRBJ1-1, the V gene TRBV2, with a weak D call TRBD1 (6 bases). Material: PBMCs. The CDR3 DNA is TGTGCCAGCAGCCCCGGACAGTTTTCGAACACTGAAGCTTTCTTT. Its protein is CASSPGQFSNTEAFF.